Below, one TCR beta chain is given with its context. Deletions cut 7 bases from V and 7 bases from J, with 8 bases between. Germline assignment: CDR1 SNHLY and CDR2 FYNNEI. The CDR3 covers 11 residues. This sample was included in a study of blood T cell repertoires in COVID-19. Study summary: From the United States, Italy and Spain came samples of acute and convalescent COVID-19. T cells, B-cell-depleted T cells, or PBMCs provided the cDNA or gDNA that served as material.

Assay: immunoSEQ multiplex PCR; the TCRdb copy retains only in-frame clones and omits some. Of around 350,000 clones listed, around 86% are singletons. This chain links TRBV2 with TRBJ2-1; unclear D gene. Material for sequencing was peripheral blood. The TCR was taken from a human donor in a cohort sampled during active COVID-19. This CDR3 is CASTFSNEQFF. Written as DNA, the CDR3 is TGTGCCAGCACTTTTAGTAATGAGCAGTTCTTC.